The rows below give T cell receptor beta chains drawn from one sample of a study of post-analysis software for immune sequencing data. One entry per CDR3 protein, called by TCRdb with MiXCR from the PCR reads. In the table there are approximately 570,000 distinct CDR3 sequences, 44% of which are singletons. The sample comprised blood. The receptors originated from a girl under 18 with multiple sclerosis. CDR3s include the opening cysteine and the closing phenylalanine or tryptophan. A D gene is named only where the DNA matches it firmly. Clone size is stated in some rows and not others, as once, few, many or a class when expanded.

clone_size	v_call	j_call	d_call	cdr3_aa	cdr3_nt
-	TRBV5-1	TRBJ1-1	TRBD1	CASSLAGQGSEAFF	TGCGCCAGCAGCTTGGCGGGACAGGGTTCTGAAGCTTTCTTT
few	TRBV20-1	TRBJ1-2	-	CSALTGAANYGYTF	TGCAGTGCGCTGACAGGAGCTGCTAACTATGGCTACACCTTC
-	TRBV20-1	TRBJ2-7	TRBD2	CSAVLAGGSYNEQYF	TGCAGTGCTGTCCTAGCGGGAGGGTCCTACAATGAGCAGTACTTC
-	TRBV10-3	TRBJ2-1	-	CAIHPAAGNGQFF	TGTGCCATCCACCCGGCGGCGGGCAATGGGCAGTTCTTC
few	TRBV5-1	TRBJ2-6	-	CASSLETGANVLTF	TGCGCCAGCAGCTTGGAGACTGGGGCCAACGTCCTGACTTTC
-	TRBV20-1	TRBJ2-1	-	CSARDPAGGKNNEQFF	TGCAGTGCTAGAGATCCCGCGGGCGGGAAGAACAATGAGCAGTTCTTC
few	TRBV4-1	TRBJ1-1	-	CASSRRTIPTEAFF	TGCGCCAGCAGCCGGAGAACGATTCCCACTGAAGCTTTCTTT
few	TRBV12-3/TRBV12-4	TRBJ1-2	-	CASFPGYTF	TGTGCCAGCTTTCCGGGCTACACCTTC
-	TRBV12-3/TRBV12-4	TRBJ2-7	-	CASSLSALGYEQYF	TGTGCCAGCAGTTTAAGCGCCCTAGGGTACGAGCAGTACTTC
-	TRBV5-1	TRBJ1-1	-	CASSLVTTEAFF	TGCGCCAGCAGCTTGGTTACTACTGAAGCTTTCTTT
-	TRBV12-3/TRBV12-4	TRBJ2-7	-	CASSLAAGYEQYF	TGTGCCAGCAGTTTAGCAGCAGGGTACGAGCAGTACTTC
-	TRBV7-2	TRBJ2-5	TRBD2	CASSLERGNQETQYF	TGTGCCAGCAGCTTGGAGCGGGGGAACCAAGAGACCCAGTACTTC
-	TRBV21-1	TRBJ1-1	-	CASSKEGRKASEAFF	TGTGCCAGCAGCAAAGAAGGCAGGAAGGCCTCTGAAGCTTTCTTT